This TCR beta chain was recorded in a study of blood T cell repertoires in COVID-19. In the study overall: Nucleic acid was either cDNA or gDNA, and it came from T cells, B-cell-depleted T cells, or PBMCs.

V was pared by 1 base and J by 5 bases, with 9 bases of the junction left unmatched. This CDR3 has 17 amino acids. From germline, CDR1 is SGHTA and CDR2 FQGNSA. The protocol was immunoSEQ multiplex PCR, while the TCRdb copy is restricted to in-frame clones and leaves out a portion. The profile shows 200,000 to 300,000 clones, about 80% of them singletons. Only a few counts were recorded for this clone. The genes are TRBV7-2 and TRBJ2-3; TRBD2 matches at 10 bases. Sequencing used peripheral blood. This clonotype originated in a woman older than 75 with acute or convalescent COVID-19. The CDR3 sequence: CASSLVGAGGPQDTQYF. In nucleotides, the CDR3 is TGTGCCAGCAGCTTAGTAGGAGCGGGGGGGCCCCAAGATACGCAGTATTTT.